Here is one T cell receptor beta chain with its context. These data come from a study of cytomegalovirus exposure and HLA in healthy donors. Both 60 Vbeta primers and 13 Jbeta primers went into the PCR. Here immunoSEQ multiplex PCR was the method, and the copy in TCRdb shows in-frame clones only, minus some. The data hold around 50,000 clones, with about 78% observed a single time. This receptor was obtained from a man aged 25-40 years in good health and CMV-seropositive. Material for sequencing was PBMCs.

The CDR3 protein is CASSQTPGGNEQFF. CDR3 DNA: TGCGCCAGCAGCCAAACCCCTGGGGGGAATGAGCAGTTCTTC. The V call is TRBV4-1, the J call TRBJ2-1; TRBD2 might be the D (6 bases). Trimming took 2 bases from V and 7 from J, leaving 12 bases between them. Germline values: CDR1 MGHRA, CDR2 YSYEKL. The CDR3 is made up of 14 amino acids.